This section outlines one TCR beta chain sequence together with its context. The CDR3 is made up of 15 amino acids. The V gene lost 0 bases and the J gene lost 0 bases, with 7 bases spanning the gap. CDR1 and CDR2 from the germline V gene are MGHRA and YSYEKL. Sequencing was performed with immunoSEQ multiplex PCR; in TCRdb, only in-frame clones are kept and a portion is missing. The sample contains some 3,000 clones, roughly 80% of which appear only once. This entry is derived from a study of T cell repertoires in ileal Crohn's disease. Stated time point: inflamed ileum from the surgical specimen. This clonotype originated in an adult with Crohn's disease. The rearrangement uses TRBV4-1 and TRBJ2-3; no clear D gene. Sequencing was done on a sample of ileal tissue. This CDR3 is CASSQDPLSTDTQYF. The CDR3 coding sequence is TGCGCCAGCAGCCAAGATCCGTTAAGCACAGATACGCAGTATTTT.